The 2 T cell receptor beta chains in this list originate from one sample, sequenced in a study of identifying expanded T cells in peripheral blood. Only in-frame clones appear in the TCRdb table, and some are missing; sequencing was by immunoSEQ multiplex PCR. The table records around 130,000 clones, 75% to 90% of them present only once. The sample comprised blood. The receptors originated from a person between 18 and 75 years old in good health.

This clone appeared once. In DNA form, the CDR3 reads TGTGCCAGCAGTTACTCCGGGGCTGAAGCTTTCTTT. It specifies CASSYSGAEAFF. This rearrangement joins TRBV6-5 to TRBJ1-1, with D uncertain. The CDR3 has 12 residues. The V and J ends lost 0 bases and 6 bases respectively, with 5 bases between them. Germline CDR1 is MNHEY and CDR2 is SVGAGI.

The V gene is TRBV11-2, the J gene TRBJ2-1, with 9 nucleotides matching TRBD2. The CDR3 extends over 13 amino acids. Germline V CDR1 and CDR2: SGHAT, FQNNGV. V gave up 6 bases and J gave up 10 bases; unmatched junction bases: 7. The CDR3 loop is CASRVSGGHEQFF. The DNA of the CDR3 is TGTGCCAGCAGAGTTAGCGGGGGACACGAGCAGTTCTTC.